The 2 T cell receptor beta chains below all came from one sample that was sequenced in a study of T cell repertoires in cytomegalovirus infection. One entry per CDR3 protein results from TCRdb running MiXCR on the reads. This sample has 100,000 to 150,000 distinct CDR3 sequences; roughly 9% occur once, and the top ten carry over 9%. The material sequenced was PBMCs. The receptors were sampled from a human donor in good health (CMV status not recorded). Some clones in this sample may be carry-over from other donors' samples.

The chain is built from TRBV20-1 and TRBJ1-2, with 9 bases aligning to TRBD1. Germline-derived CDR1 and CDR2 are DFQATT and SNEGSKA (reference sequence). The CDR3 is 16 amino acids. V shed 2 bases and J 1 base; nucleotides not matched to a gene: 8. The CDR3 is CSARSVGQGNNYGYTF. The CDR3 nucleotides read TGCAGTGCTAGAAGCGTGGGACAGGGAAATAACTATGGCTACACCTTC.

This clonotype was found many times. This rearrangement joins TRBV7-2 to TRBJ2-5; tentatively, D is TRBD1 or TRBD2 (5 bases each). The V and J ends lost 5 bases and 5 bases respectively, with 15 bases between them. CDR1 and CDR2 from the germline V gene are SGHTA and FQGNSA. The CDR3 consists of 14 residues. The CDR3 protein is CASSRDRIYETQYF. DNA for the CDR3: TGTGCCAGCAGCCGGGACCGAATCTACGAGACCCAGTACTTC.